This T cell receptor (beta chain) was retrieved from a study of cytomegalovirus exposure and HLA in healthy donors. Study summary: An earlier analysis found fewer than 140 million unique TCR beta sequences from 150 million to 200 million T cells.

Primers: 60 Vbeta forward and 13 Jbeta reverse. Here immunoSEQ multiplex PCR was the method, and the copy in TCRdb shows in-frame clones only, minus some. The sample records 200,000 to 250,000 clones, about three quarters being singletons. A note on this clone: As yet, its antigen is unknown.

The germline gives CDR1 SQVTM, CDR2 ANQGSEA. Trimming removed 2 bases at V and 1 base at J, with 11 bases between. This CDR3 region has 14 residues. General study results and limits: Available immune exposure information covered CMV serostatus only. A later analysis found that most CMV-associated TCR beta chains appeared HLA-restricted.

The sample consisted of PBMCs. The TCR originated in a woman aged 60 to 75 in good health and CMV-seropositive. The rearrangement links TRBV29-1 to TRBJ1-1; D gene uncertain. The CDR3 DNA is TGCAGCGTTGAACCTAGGCTCTCGAACACTGAAGCTTTCTTT. Translated: CSVEPRLSNTEAFF.